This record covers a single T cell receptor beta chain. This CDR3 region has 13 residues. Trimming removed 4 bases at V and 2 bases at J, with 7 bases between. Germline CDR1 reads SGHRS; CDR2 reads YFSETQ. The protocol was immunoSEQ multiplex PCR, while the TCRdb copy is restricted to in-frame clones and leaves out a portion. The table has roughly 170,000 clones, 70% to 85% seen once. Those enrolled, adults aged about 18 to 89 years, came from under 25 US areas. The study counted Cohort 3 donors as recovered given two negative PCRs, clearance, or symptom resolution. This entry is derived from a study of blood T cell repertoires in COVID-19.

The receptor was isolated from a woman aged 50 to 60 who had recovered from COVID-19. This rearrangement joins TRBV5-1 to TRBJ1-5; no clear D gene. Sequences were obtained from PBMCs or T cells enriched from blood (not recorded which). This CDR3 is CASSTAGNQPQHF. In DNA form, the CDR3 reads TGCGCCAGCAGCACGGCGGGCAATCAGCCCCAGCATTTT.